The TCR beta chain under discussion was sequenced for a study of blood T cell repertoires in COVID-19. About the research overall: Sample material is recorded as cDNA or gDNA derived from T cells, B-cell-depleted T cells, or PBMCs.

This CDR3 comprises 15 residues. With V trimmed by 2 bases and J by 1 base, 4 bases remained unmatched. The germline V gene has CDR1 MNHEY and CDR2 SVGEGT. Assay: immunoSEQ multiplex PCR; the TCRdb copy retains only in-frame clones and omits some. The sample lists about 14,000 clones; around 78% were seen once. This clonotype was sampled from a man between 65 and 85 years old with acute or convalescent COVID-19. Sequenced sample: peripheral blood. The chain employs TRBV6-2 or TRBV6-3 and TRBJ1-1; 7 nucleotides line up with TRBD1. The CDR3 reads CASSYRGRRNTEAFF. In nucleotides, the CDR3 is TGTGCCAGCAGTTACAGGGGGCGAAGGAACACTGAAGCTTTCTTT.